This T cell receptor (beta chain) was captured in a study of blood T cell repertoires in COVID-19. Authors' analysis steps: Reference gene primer amplification gave estimated nucleated cell counts. Sequenced by immunoSEQ multiplex PCR; TCRdb stores in-frame clones only, minus some. V and J calls and clone size are as listed in that table; D and trimming were resolved from the DNA. In the table there are approximately 180,000 clones, approximately 85% of which are singletons. The germline CDR1 and CDR2 sequences are MNHEY and SMNVEV (reference sequence). The CDR3 is made up of 15 amino acids. V was trimmed by 4 bases and J by 1 base, leaving 11 bases between them. The count of this clone is one.

This sequence was found in a man in his sixties with acute or convalescent COVID-19. Sequences were obtained from peripheral blood. This rearrangement joins TRBV27 to TRBJ2-1; D is unclear. The CDR3 reads CASSSRLESYNEQFF. In DNA form, the CDR3 reads TGTGCCAGCAGTTCGAGGCTAGAGTCCTACAATGAGCAGTTCTTC.